A selection of T cell receptor beta chains follows, all from one sample in a study of response to subunit inactivated influenza vaccine. One entry per CDR3 protein, called by TCRdb with MiXCR from the RT-PCR reads. This table has roughly 290,000 distinct CDR3 sequences, 21% appearing once. The sequenced sample was PBMCs from blood, obtained 21 months after vaccination. The receptors derive from a man aged 45-69 years who received an inactivated influenza vaccine. Both conserved end residues are part of each CDR3. Fields, in order: CDR3 protein, CDR3 DNA, D gene, V gene, J gene, clone size. The D gene is left open where the match is weak. For some rows the clone size is stated as once, few or many, or as a class when expanded; others skip it.

CDR3aa: CASSDPGISDRSNQPQHF
CDR3nt: TGTGCCAGCAGTGATCCTGGTATTTCGGACAGGTCTAATCAGCCCCAGCATTTT
d_gene: TRBD1
v_gene: TRBV6-1
j_gene: TRBJ1-5
abundance: few

CDR3aa: CASSNGLSNEKLFF
CDR3nt: TGTGCCAGCAGCAATGGATTATCTAATGAAAAACTGTTTTTT
d_gene: -
v_gene: TRBV7-8
j_gene: TRBJ1-4
abundance: -

CDR3aa: CATSDLRGDTDTQYF
CDR3nt: TGTGCCACCAGTGATCTGCGGGGGGACACAGATACGCAGTATTTT
d_gene: TRBD2
v_gene: TRBV24-1
j_gene: TRBJ2-3
abundance: -

CDR3aa: CATSRQGKNTEAFF
CDR3nt: TGTGCCACCAGCAGACAGGGAAAAAACACTGAAGCTTTCTTT
d_gene: -
v_gene: TRBV15
j_gene: TRBJ1-1
abundance: few

CDR3aa: CSARDRTTSTDTQYF
CDR3nt: TGCAGTGCTAGAGACAGGACTACTAGCACAGATACGCAGTATTTT
d_gene: -
v_gene: TRBV20-1
j_gene: TRBJ2-3
abundance: -

CDR3aa: CASSLKPIGTNEKLFF
CDR3nt: TGTGCCAGCAGCTTAAAGCCTATCGGCACTAATGAAAAACTGTTTTTT
d_gene: -
v_gene: TRBV7-9
j_gene: TRBJ1-4
abundance: many

CDR3aa: CASRGQAQMNTEAFF
CDR3nt: TGTGCCAGCAGAGGACAAGCCCAAATGAACACTGAAGCTTTCTTT
d_gene: -
v_gene: TRBV6-1
j_gene: TRBJ1-1
abundance: few

CDR3aa: CASSPWTVTANTEAFF
CDR3nt: TGTGCCAGCAGCCCGTGGACAGTAACAGCTAACACTGAAGCTTTCTTT
d_gene: -
v_gene: TRBV7-2
j_gene: TRBJ1-1
abundance: few

CDR3aa: CAWSRGGTVNTGELFF
CDR3nt: TGTGCCTGGAGTAGGGGCGGGACAGTTAACACCGGGGAGCTGTTTTTT
d_gene: -
v_gene: TRBV30
j_gene: TRBJ2-2
abundance: -

CDR3aa: CASSYSGTGEQPQHF
CDR3nt: TGTGCCAGCAGTTACTCAGGGACAGGGGAACAGCCCCAGCATTTT
d_gene: TRBD1
v_gene: TRBV6-5
j_gene: TRBJ1-5
abundance: -

CDR3aa: CASSEVLVRGRQDYEQYF
CDR3nt: TGTGCCAGCAGTGAAGTCTTGGTACGGGGACGCCAAGATTACGAGCAGTACTTC
d_gene: -
v_gene: TRBV2
j_gene: TRBJ2-7
abundance: few

CDR3aa: CASRGQNTDTQYF
CDR3nt: TGTGCCAGCCGAGGGCAGAACACAGATACGCAGTATTTT
d_gene: -
v_gene: TRBV12-3/TRBV12-4
j_gene: TRBJ2-3
abundance: -

CDR3aa: CASSLTNGEQFF
CDR3nt: TGTGCCAGCAGCCTCACCAACGGTGAGCAGTTCTTC
d_gene: -
v_gene: TRBV14
j_gene: TRBJ2-1
abundance: -

CDR3aa: CASSLQARGPETQYF
CDR3nt: TGTGCCAGCAGCCTACAGGCCAGGGGGCCAGAGACCCAGTACTTC
d_gene: TRBD1
v_gene: TRBV6-2/TRBV6-3
j_gene: TRBJ2-5
abundance: -

CDR3aa: CASSATGGARPIYF
CDR3nt: TGTGCCAGCAGCGCTACAGGGGGCGCGCGCCCCATATATTTT
d_gene: TRBD1
v_gene: TRBV5-4
j_gene: TRBJ1-3
abundance: -

CDR3aa: CASSEVIRGRSPLHF
CDR3nt: TGTGCCAGTAGCGAAGTTATAAGGGGTAGATCACCCCTCCACTTT
d_gene: -
v_gene: TRBV19
j_gene: TRBJ1-6
abundance: -

CDR3aa: CASSETGWSPGGNTIYF
CDR3nt: TGTGCCAGCAGTGAAACGGGGTGGAGCCCCGGAGGAAACACCATATATTTT
d_gene: -
v_gene: TRBV25-1
j_gene: TRBJ1-3
abundance: many

CDR3aa: CSASNGVPEQFF
CDR3nt: TGCAGTGCTAGTAACGGGGTACCTGAGCAGTTCTTC
d_gene: -
v_gene: TRBV20-1
j_gene: TRBJ2-1
abundance: -

CDR3aa: CASRTGRGADTQYF
CDR3nt: TGTGCCAGCAGAACGGGCAGGGGCGCAGATACGCAGTATTTT
d_gene: -
v_gene: TRBV6-1
j_gene: TRBJ2-3
abundance: -

CDR3aa: CASSVEAANTEAFF
CDR3nt: TGTGCCAGCAGCGTAGAAGCGGCGAACACTGAAGCTTTCTTT
d_gene: -
v_gene: TRBV9
j_gene: TRBJ1-1
abundance: -

CDR3aa: CSGNQGDGYTF
CDR3nt: TGCAGTGGTAACCAAGGGGATGGCTACACCTTC
d_gene: -
v_gene: TRBV20-1
j_gene: TRBJ1-2
abundance: few

CDR3aa: CASSQDWAFGSYEQYF
CDR3nt: TGTGCCAGCAGCCAAGATTGGGCATTCGGGTCCTACGAGCAGTACTTC
d_gene: -
v_gene: TRBV4-2
j_gene: TRBJ2-7
abundance: few

CDR3aa: CSVVRYNEQFF
CDR3nt: TGCAGCGTTGTAAGGTACAATGAGCAGTTCTTC
d_gene: -
v_gene: TRBV29-1
j_gene: TRBJ2-1
abundance: few

CDR3aa: CASSEQGLLNEKLFF
CDR3nt: TGTGCCAGCAGTGAACAGGGCTTACTGAATGAAAAACTGTTTTTT
d_gene: -
v_gene: TRBV2
j_gene: TRBJ1-4
abundance: -

CDR3aa: CASSYRGSSNYGYTF
CDR3nt: TGTGCCAGCAGTTATCGGGGGTCGTCTAACTATGGCTACACCTTC
d_gene: -
v_gene: TRBV6-5
j_gene: TRBJ1-2
abundance: few

CDR3aa: CASSLSTGGARNSPLHF
CDR3nt: TGTGCCAGCAGTTTGTCTACAGGGGGCGCTAGGAATTCACCCCTCCACTTT
d_gene: TRBD1
v_gene: TRBV28
j_gene: TRBJ1-6
abundance: few

CDR3aa: CASSFSNPPYEQYF
CDR3nt: TGTGCCAGCAGTTTTTCCAACCCGCCCTACGAGCAGTACTTC
d_gene: -
v_gene: TRBV12-3/TRBV12-4
j_gene: TRBJ2-7
abundance: -

CDR3aa: CASSQGRFYEQFF
CDR3nt: TGCGCCAGCAGCCAAGGTCGATTTTATGAGCAGTTCTTC
d_gene: -
v_gene: TRBV4-3
j_gene: TRBJ2-1
abundance: -

CDR3aa: CASSPDSDYGYTF
CDR3nt: TGTGCCAGCAGCCCAGACAGTGACTATGGCTACACCTTC
d_gene: -
v_gene: TRBV7-2
j_gene: TRBJ1-2
abundance: few

CDR3aa: CASSTGQTLWNEKLFF
CDR3nt: TGCGCCAGCAGCACGGGACAGACCCTATGGAATGAAAAACTGTTTTTT
d_gene: TRBD1
v_gene: TRBV5-1
j_gene: TRBJ1-4
abundance: many

CDR3aa: CASRSRDRRNTEAFF
CDR3nt: TGTGCCAGCCGCAGTAGGGACAGACGGAACACTGAAGCTTTCTTT
d_gene: TRBD1
v_gene: TRBV18
j_gene: TRBJ1-1
abundance: -

CDR3aa: CASSSFRQGEKLFF
CDR3nt: TGCGCCAGCAGCTCGTTCCGACAGGGTGAAAAACTGTTTTTT
d_gene: TRBD1
v_gene: TRBV5-1
j_gene: TRBJ1-4
abundance: few

CDR3aa: CASSPPNRVDIQYF
CDR3nt: TGTGCCAGCTCACCACCGAACAGGGTGGACATTCAGTACTTC
d_gene: -
v_gene: TRBV18
j_gene: TRBJ2-4
abundance: -

CDR3aa: CSVYGQALGYTF
CDR3nt: TGCAGCGTCTACGGACAGGCCCTCGGCTACACCTTC
d_gene: TRBD1
v_gene: TRBV29-1
j_gene: TRBJ1-2
abundance: few

CDR3aa: CSARVRGLFTEAFF
CDR3nt: TGCAGTGCTAGAGTCAGGGGGCTATTCACTGAAGCTTTCTTT
d_gene: TRBD1
v_gene: TRBV20-1
j_gene: TRBJ1-1
abundance: -

CDR3aa: CASSHTGTSPLHF
CDR3nt: TGTGCCAGCAGCCACACAGGGACTTCACCCCTCCACTTT
d_gene: -
v_gene: TRBV12-3/TRBV12-4
j_gene: TRBJ1-6
abundance: many

CDR3aa: CASSQELLLEVNTIYF
CDR3nt: TGTGCCAGCAGCCAAGAATTATTGCTGGAAGTAAACACCATATATTTT
d_gene: -
v_gene: TRBV3-1
j_gene: TRBJ1-3
abundance: -

CDR3aa: CSARLAGARWVYEQYF
CDR3nt: TGCAGTGCAAGACTAGCGGGGGCCCGGTGGGTCTACGAGCAGTACTTC
d_gene: TRBD2
v_gene: TRBV20-1
j_gene: TRBJ2-7
abundance: -

CDR3aa: CALRRGELHEQFF
CDR3nt: TGTGCCCTCAGGCGTGGGGAGTTGCATGAGCAGTTCTTC
d_gene: -
v_gene: TRBV10-3
j_gene: TRBJ2-1
abundance: few

CDR3aa: CASSLGYGGGGYGYTF
CDR3nt: TGTGCCAGCAGCTTAGGGTATGGAGGCGGAGGCTATGGCTACACCTTC
d_gene: -
v_gene: TRBV7-9
j_gene: TRBJ1-2
abundance: -

CDR3aa: CSVGDLVETQYF
CDR3nt: TGCAGCGTTGGGGATTTGGTGGAGACCCAGTACTTC
d_gene: -
v_gene: TRBV29-1
j_gene: TRBJ2-5
abundance: few

CDR3aa: CASSPGTVHTEAFF
CDR3nt: TGTGCCAGCAGCCCAGGGACAGTCCACACTGAAGCTTTCTTT
d_gene: TRBD1
v_gene: TRBV7-8
j_gene: TRBJ1-1
abundance: few

CDR3aa: CASSLSSRTVSYEQYF
CDR3nt: TGTGCCAGCAGTCTTTCTTCTCGGACGGTCTCCTACGAGCAGTACTTC
d_gene: -
v_gene: TRBV28
j_gene: TRBJ2-7
abundance: -

CDR3aa: CASSLYRQYGYTF
CDR3nt: TGTGCCAGCAGCTTATATCGACAGTATGGCTACACCTTC
d_gene: -
v_gene: TRBV7-2
j_gene: TRBJ1-2
abundance: -

CDR3aa: CASSPGTDQQYF
CDR3nt: TGTGCCAGCAGTCCCGGGACCGATCAGCAGTACTTC
d_gene: -
v_gene: TRBV12-3/TRBV12-4
j_gene: TRBJ2-7
abundance: -

CDR3aa: CSVTNLQRGNTEAFF
CDR3nt: TGCAGCGTCACAAACCTACAGAGGGGGAACACTGAAGCTTTCTTT
d_gene: -
v_gene: TRBV29-1
j_gene: TRBJ1-1
abundance: -

CDR3aa: CASSRDRKETQYF
CDR3nt: TGTGCCAGCAGCAGGGACAGAAAAGAGACCCAGTACTTC
d_gene: TRBD1
v_gene: TRBV7-2
j_gene: TRBJ2-5
abundance: many

CDR3aa: CASSDRASSAFF
CDR3nt: TGCGCCAGCAGTGACAGGGCCAGTTCGGCTTTCTTT
d_gene: -
v_gene: TRBV10-2
j_gene: TRBJ1-1
abundance: -

CDR3aa: CSVEGTSGSTNEQFF
CDR3nt: TGCAGCGTTGAAGGGACTAGCGGGAGTACGAATGAGCAGTTCTTC
d_gene: TRBD2
v_gene: TRBV29-1
j_gene: TRBJ2-1
abundance: few

CDR3aa: CASSRPGRKMNTEAFF
CDR3nt: TGTGCCAGCAGCAGACCGGGACGGAAAATGAACACTGAAGCTTTCTTT
d_gene: -
v_gene: TRBV7-8
j_gene: TRBJ1-1
abundance: few

CDR3aa: CSARVSASADTQYF
CDR3nt: TGCAGTGCTAGAGTTAGCGCTAGCGCAGATACGCAGTATTTT
d_gene: -
v_gene: TRBV20-1
j_gene: TRBJ2-3
abundance: many

CDR3aa: CASSMLAVSYNEQFF
CDR3nt: TGTGCCAGCAGCATGCTAGCGGTCTCCTACAATGAGCAGTTCTTC
d_gene: TRBD2
v_gene: TRBV3-1
j_gene: TRBJ2-1
abundance: -

CDR3aa: CASSYLSGTGNNQPQHF
CDR3nt: TGTGCCAGCAGTTACCTCTCCGGGACAGGCAATAATCAGCCCCAGCATTTT
d_gene: TRBD1
v_gene: TRBV6-2/TRBV6-3
j_gene: TRBJ1-5
abundance: many

CDR3aa: CASSYGTGIFTEAFF
CDR3nt: TGTGCCAGCAGTTACGGGACAGGGATTTTCACTGAAGCTTTCTTT
d_gene: TRBD1
v_gene: TRBV6-5
j_gene: TRBJ1-1
abundance: few

CDR3aa: CASSEALGRNYGYTF
CDR3nt: TGTGCCAGCAGTGAAGCGCTCGGGCGGAACTATGGCTACACCTTC
d_gene: -
v_gene: TRBV2
j_gene: TRBJ1-2
abundance: few

CDR3aa: CASSLLVGRGYTF
CDR3nt: TGTGCCAGCAGTTTATTGGTTGGCCGTGGCTACACCTTC
d_gene: -
v_gene: TRBV12-3/TRBV12-4
j_gene: TRBJ1-2
abundance: few